The 24 T cell receptor beta chains listed next were all sequenced from one sample in a study of blood T cell repertoires in COVID-19. Profiled with immunoSEQ multiplex PCR; TCRdb holds only in-frame clones, not every one. The table lists approximately 250,000 clones, 83% of them singletons, with roughly 5% in the top ten. Material: peripheral blood. These receptors were obtained from a human donor in a cohort sampled during active COVID-19.

The V and J genes are TRBV10-3 and TRBJ2-2; tentatively, D is TRBD2 (5 bases). Trimming cost V 5 bases and J 7 bases, with 17 bases left between them. CDR3 length: 15 residues. Germline CDR1 and CDR2: ENHRY and SYGVKD. The CDR3 DNA sequence: TGTGCCATCAGTCCTATTTCCGGGAACCTCGGGGAGCTGTTTTTT. This translates into CAISPISGNLGELFF.

The rearrangement links TRBV6-5 to TRBJ1-1; D uncertain. Between the trimmed V and J ends, which lost 8 bases and 0 bases, there was a span of 7 bases. This CDR3 is 12 amino acids long. Germline lookup yields CDR1 MNHEY and CDR2 SVGAGI. CDR3 bases: TGTGCCAGCGGCCGAATGAACACTGAAGCTTTCTTT. It codes for CASGRMNTEAFF.

The genes are TRBV6-5 and TRBJ1-4; the D is unclear. CDR1 is MNHEY, CDR2 SVGAGI, per germline. The CDR3 consists of 15 residues. The V and J ends lost 6 bases and 2 bases respectively, with 13 bases between them. The CDR3 sequence: CASSHLPRTNEKLFF. CDR3 sequence (DNA): TGTGCCAGCAGCCACTTGCCACGGACTAATGAAAAACTGTTTTTT.

The chain is built from TRBV24-1 and TRBJ1-2, with TRBD1 matching 9 bases. Germline trimming cut 4 bases from V and 6 bases from J; bases unmatched to any gene: 8. The germline V gene has CDR1 KGHDR and CDR2 SFDVKD. The CDR3 consists of 15 residues. Here the CDR3 DNA reads TGTGCCACCAGTGACCCCGGGACAGGGAACAATGGCTACACCTTC. Its protein product is CATSDPGTGNNGYTF.

This chain joins TRBV10-1 and TRBJ2-3, with D unresolved. The CDR3 has 15 amino acids. Between the trimmed V and J ends, which lost 6 bases and 0 bases, there was a span of 13 bases. The germline V gene encodes CDR1 WNHNN and CDR2 SYGVQD (reference sequence). The chain's CDR3 is CASSPGEPSTDTQYF. For the CDR3, the DNA is TGCGCCAGCAGCCCCGGTGAACCTAGCACAGATACGCAGTATTTT.

This clone was seen only a few times. The chain links TRBV11-3 to TRBJ2-2; TRBD1 matches at 8 bases. This CDR3 spans 15 amino acids. From germline, CDR1 is SGHNT and CDR2 YENEEA. V lost 3 bases and J lost 4; bases outside the gene matches: 4. The CDR3 DNA reads as TGTGCCAGCAGCTTTGGGACAGGCAGCACCGGGGAGCTGTTTTTT. Translation: CASSFGTGSTGELFF.

The genes are TRBV7-2 and TRBJ2-1, with 10 nucleotides matching TRBD2. This CDR3 contains 17 residues. Germline values: CDR1 SGHTA, CDR2 FQGNSA. V trimming: 5 bases; J trimming: 10 bases; junction bases outside the gene matches: 17. CDR3: CASSPRGGLAVRGEQFF. The CDR3 region has the DNA TGTGCCAGCAGCCCCCGGGGTGGACTAGCGGTACGGGGGGAGCAGTTCTTC.

For the CDR3, the DNA is TGTGCCAGCGAGGTTAGCAATCAGCCCCAGCATTTT. Encoded protein: CASEVSNQPQHF. This chain connects TRBV6-6 to TRBJ1-5, with D hard to call. V was cut by 8 bases and J by 0 bases, with 5 bases left in between. Looked up from germline, CDR1 is MNHNY and CDR2 is SVGAGI (reference sequence). The CDR3 has 12 residues.

V gene TRBV3-1 (or the pseudogene TRBV3-2) combines with J gene TRBJ1-6; 9 positions agree with TRBD1. With 1 base clipped from V and 7 bases from J, the junction kept 5 bases outside the gene matches. The germline CDR1 and CDR2 sequences are LGHDT and YNNKEL (reference sequence). The CDR3 extends over 16 amino acids. Here the CDR3 reads CASSQGGQGSNSPLHF. Written as DNA, the CDR3 is TGTGCCAGCAGCCAAGGGGGACAGGGATCAAATTCACCCCTCCACTTT.

J is TRBJ1-1 and V is TRBV27, with TRBD1 matching over 8 bases. Germline CDR1 is MNHEY and CDR2 is SMNVEV (reference sequence). The CDR3 covers 15 residues. The V and J ends lost 5 bases and 1 base, in that order; junction bases with no gene match: 6. CDR3 DNA: TGTGCCAGCAGTCTGGACAGGGTAGGGAACACTGAAGCTTTCTTT. Its translation is CASSLDRVGNTEAFF.

The genes are TRBV7-2 and TRBJ2-1; D call uncertain. Germline CDR1 and CDR2: SGHTA and FQGNSA. This CDR3 is built from 12 residues. The ends were cut back, 5 bases at V and 9 bases at J, with 11 bases in the middle. CDR3 DNA: TGTGCCAGCAGCCTTATCTTGAGTGAGCAGTTCTTC. As protein: CASSLILSEQFF.

This clone was counted a single time. The rearrangement joins TRBV30 to TRBJ2-5; perhaps TRBD2 as D (5 bases). CDR3 length equals 13 residues. V was trimmed by 3 bases and J by 5 bases, leaving 13 bases between them. Looked up from germline, CDR1 is GTSNPN and CDR2 is SVGIG (reference sequence). CDR3 loop: CAWSGVNLETQYF. CDR3 DNA sequence: TGTGCCTGGAGCGGGGTCAATTTGGAGACCCAGTACTTC.

The chain uses TRBV27 and TRBJ2-5, with D tentatively TRBD2 (5 bases). V gave up 4 bases and J gave up 5 bases, with 11 bases separating them. Looked up from germline, CDR1 is MNHEY and CDR2 is SMNVEV (reference sequence). The CDR3 runs to 13 residues. The CDR3 is CASSSLGRETQYF. CDR3 coding DNA: TGTGCCAGCAGTTCACTAGGTCGGGAGACCCAGTACTTC.

The chain is built from TRBV28 and TRBJ2-7, with a possible D match to TRBD1 (5 bases). Germline V gives CDR1 MDHEN, CDR2 SYDVKM. The CDR3 length is 14 residues. Trimming removed 2 bases at V and 4 bases at J, with 12 bases between. CDR3 protein: CASSLPLQVYEQYF. The CDR3 bases are TGTGCCAGCAGTTTACCTCTACAGGTTTACGAGCAGTACTTC.

J is TRBJ2-3 and V is TRBV2, with 7 positions matching TRBD1. This CDR3 is 14 amino acids long. Trimming cost V 6 bases and J 2 bases; bases outside gene matches: 5. Germline CDR1 is SNHLY and CDR2 is FYNNEI. This chain's CDR3 is CASRIQGSTDTQYF. The CDR3, as DNA: TGTGCCAGCAGGATACAGGGGTCCACAGATACGCAGTATTTT.

This clone has only one observation. V gene TRBV7-9 combines with J gene TRBJ1-6; possibly TRBD1 for D (6 bases). Trimming stripped 1 base from V and 6 bases from J, with 13 bases between. This CDR3 has 16 amino acids. The germline CDR1 and CDR2 sequences are SEHNR and FQNEAQ (reference sequence). CDR3 loop: CASSLGQGSPNSPLHF. CDR3 bases: TGTGCCAGCAGCTTAGGGCAGGGGAGCCCTAATTCACCCCTCCACTTT. The whole variable domain, filled in from reference TRBV7-9 and TRBJ1-6, reads DTGVSQNPRHKITKRGQNVTFRCDPISEHNRLYWYRQTLGQGPEFLTYFQNEAQLEKSRLLSDRFSAERPKGSFSTLEIQRTEQGDSAMYLCASSLGQGSPNSPLHFGNGTRLTVT.

The chain carries TRBV10-3 and TRBJ2-7; D unclear. The CDR3 totals 14 residues. V lost 6 bases to trimming and J lost 6 bases, with 18 bases between them. Germline values: CDR1 ENHRY, CDR2 SYGVKD. CDR3 bases: TGTGCCATCAGCTTTACAGAAGTATCAAGCGAGCAGTACTTC. It codes for CAISFTEVSSEQYF.

The chain combines TRBV5-1 with TRBJ1-1, with TRBD1 matching 8 bases. CDR1 SGHRS and CDR2 YFSETQ come from the germline V gene. This CDR3 spans 13 amino acids. V shed 2 bases, J shed 4 bases, and the junction held 1 base outside the gene matches. The CDR3 DNA sequence: TGCGCCAGCAGCTTTACAGGGGGCACTGAAGCTTTCTTT. Protein sequence: CASSFTGGTEAFF.

The chain joins TRBV11-3 to TRBJ2-1; 9 positions agree with TRBD1. V shed 2 bases, J shed 4 bases, and the junction held 6 bases outside the gene matches. The germline gives CDR1 SGHNT, CDR2 YENEEA. The CDR3 totals 16 residues. CDR3 loop: CASSLTGGVGYNEQFF. The CDR3 coding sequence is TGTGCCAGCAGCTTAACAGGGGGCGTTGGTTACAATGAGCAGTTCTTC.

This chain connects TRBV18 to TRBJ1-3; 7 positions match TRBD1. V shed 5 bases, J shed 0 bases, and the junction held 7 bases outside the gene matches. This CDR3 has 16 amino acids. Germline V CDR1 and CDR2: KGHSH, LQKENI. This CDR3 reads CASSEIQGSSGNTIYF. In nucleotides, the CDR3 is TGTGCCAGCTCAGAAATACAGGGGAGCTCTGGAAACACCATATATTTT.

This clone has just one count. The gene calls are TRBV6-5 and TRBJ1-4; a weak D match, TRBD1 (6 bases). Germline CDR1 is MNHEY and CDR2 is SVGAGI. Trimming pared 5 bases from V and 0 bases from J, leaving 10 bases between. This CDR3 region has 15 residues. This CDR3 reads CASSITGTTNEKLFF. CDR3 sequence (DNA): TGTGCCAGCAGTATAACAGGGACAACTAATGAAAAACTGTTTTTT.

This chain links TRBV12-3 or TRBV12-4 with TRBJ2-1; 8 bases match TRBD1. Trimming removed 6 bases from V and 7 bases from J; junction bases left unmatched: 2. The CDR3 consists of 12 residues. CDR3 in amino acids: CASRRTGNEQFF. CDR3 DNA: TGTGCCAGCAGGCGGACAGGGAATGAGCAGTTCTTC.

This clone showed up just once. This chain connects TRBV14 to TRBJ2-7; weak D call: TRBD2 (6 bases). From germline, CDR1 is SGHDN and CDR2 FVKESK. V gave up 4 bases and J gave up 6 bases, with 25 bases separating them. The CDR3 sequence is 17 residues long. The CDR3 region has the DNA TGTGCCAGCAGCCGATCCAAACCCTGGGAGGTCTACTCCGAGCAGTACTTC. Protein: CASSRSKPWEVYSEQYF.

The CDR3 DNA is TGTGCCAGCAACCCTGTCAGGGGTGATGGCTACACCTTC. Translation gives CASNPVRGDGYTF. V is TRBV6-6 and J is TRBJ1-2; TRBD1 might be the D (6 bases). With 7 bases removed from V and 6 bases from J, the gap between germline ends came to 15 bases. The CDR3 is 13 amino acids. Germline CDR1 and CDR2: MNHNY and SVGAGI (reference sequence).